This T cell receptor beta chain derives from a study of blood T cell repertoires in COVID-19. Overall study: COVID-19 samples collected from the United States, Italy and Spain covered acute and convalescent phases. The cDNA or gDNA used as material had been derived from T cells, B-cell-depleted T cells, or PBMCs.

Original methodology: Reference gene primer amplification gave estimated nucleated cell counts. Clones were sequenced by immunoSEQ multiplex PCR, and TCRdb holds only the in-frame ones, with some missing. V, J and clone size are taken as reported in that table, and D and trimming were inferred from the DNA itself. The table has hundreds of thousands of clones, about 79% seen once; the top ten hold around 8.9%. Germline CDR1 is SGDLS and CDR2 is YYNGEE. CDR3 length equals 15 residues. Trimming cost V 0 bases and J 3 bases, with 11 bases left between them. This chain connects TRBV9 to TRBJ2-3, with D perhaps matching TRBD2 (6 bases). The sequence derives from a man at least 80 years old with acute or convalescent COVID-19. Specimen: peripheral blood. The CDR3 DNA reads TGTGCCAGCAGCGTAGTTGTCGGGGGTACAGATACGCAGTATTTT. It translates to CASSVVVGGTDTQYF.